The 30 T cell receptor beta chains given below trace back to one sample, sequenced in a study of shared clonotypes between healthy human individuals. Measured with immunoSEQ multiplex PCR; TCRdb has only the in-frame clones, and not every one. The table shows 2 million to 2.5 million clones, with 90% to 96% occurring only once. The sample was naive CD4+ T cells sorted from blood. Subset described: CD45RA+ positively selected. These receptors were obtained from a man younger than 35 in good health.

The chain employs TRBV10-3 and TRBJ1-1; possible D gene TRBD1, 5 bases. CDR1 and CDR2 from the germline V gene are ENHRY and SYGVKD. V was cut by 1 base and J by 3 bases, with 9 bases left in between. The CDR3 loop spans 14 amino acids. In nucleotides, the CDR3 is TGTGCCATCAGTGAGTTTACGGGGGACACTGAAGCTTTCTTT. Translated: CAISEFTGDTEAFF.

This clone was picked up one time. The rearrangement uses TRBV5-4 and TRBJ2-5, with D tentatively TRBD1 (6 bases). The germline V gene has CDR1 SGHNT and CDR2 YYREEE (reference sequence). The V and J ends lost 3 bases and 1 base respectively, with 10 bases between them. There are 14 residues in the CDR3. CDR3 bases: TGTGCCAGCAGCTACGGACAGCTCCAAGAGACCCAGTACTTC. Translated, it gives CASSYGQLQETQYF.

V usage is TRBV30 and J usage is TRBJ1-1; no clear D gene. The CDR3 sequence is 14 residues long. V lost 8 bases and J 0 bases, leaving 16 bases between the germline ends. In germline, CDR1 is GTSNPN, CDR2 SVGIG (reference sequence). The DNA for the CDR3 is TGTGCCGGTCGCGTGGGGTCCATGAACACTGAAGCTTTCTTT. This codes for CAGRVGSMNTEAFF.

The rearrangement uses TRBV18 and TRBJ2-2; no reliable D call. The V gene's germline CDR1 is KGHSH and CDR2 LQKENI. This CDR3 has 16 residues. V was shortened by 0 bases and J by 6 bases, with 14 bases between the two germline ends. CDR3 nucleotide sequence: TGTGCCAGCTCACCACCTCGTGAGCTTCGCCCCGGGGAGCTGTTTTTT. It encodes CASSPPRELRPGELFF.

The V and J genes are TRBV11-2 and TRBJ1-2; 7 bases match TRBD1. After removal of 5 bases from V and 4 bases from J, the junction contained 7 bases not matched to a gene. The CDR3 covers 14 residues. The germline gives CDR1 SGHAT, CDR2 FQNNGV. CDR3 DNA sequence: TGTGCCAGCAGCAACCGACAGGGCCCCTATGGCTACACCTTC. It codes for CASSNRQGPYGYTF.

The chain has TRBV12-2 and TRBJ2-3; the table calls TRBD2, which could not be checked here. TRBV12-2 is a documented pseudogene. The CDR3 runs 12 residues. The CDR3 region has the DNA TGTGCAAGTCGCCCCGGCACAGATACGCAGTATTTT. It specifies CASRPGTDTQYF.

The chain joins TRBV10-3 to TRBJ2-3; 14 bases are a match to TRBD2. V dropped 3 bases and J dropped 2; count of bases not matched to a gene: 4. The CDR3 length is 17 residues. Germline V gene data show CDR1 as ENHRY and CDR2 as SYGVKD. CDR3 loop: CAISEWTSGGPTDTQYF. Written as DNA, the CDR3 is TGTGCCATCAGTGAATGGACTAGCGGGGGGCCCACAGATACGCAGTATTTT.

The chain links TRBV7-9 to TRBJ2-4, with TRBD2 matching over 10 bases. Germline-derived CDR1 and CDR2 are SEHNR and FQNEAQ (reference sequence). V lost 5 bases, J lost 4 bases, and 8 bases stayed unmatched. This CDR3 is 16 amino acids long. CDR3 residues: CASSPRGLAEKNIQYF. The DNA for the CDR3 is TGTGCCAGCAGCCCGCGCGGACTAGCGGAAAAAAACATTCAGTACTTC.

Of note for this clone: Other DNA sequences in this specimen translate into the identical CDR3. The chain links TRBV29-1 to TRBJ2-5; possibly TRBD1 for D (5 bases). This CDR3 comprises 11 residues. Trimming pared 4 bases from V and 4 bases from J, leaving 7 bases between. The germline gives CDR1 SQVTM, CDR2 ANQGSEA. CDR3 nucleotide sequence: TGCAGCGTTGCCAGGGTAGAGACCCAGTACTTC. Translation gives CSVARVETQYF.

V and J are TRBV10-3 and TRBJ1-4; 8 bases are a match to TRBD1. Looked up from germline, CDR1 is ENHRY and CDR2 is SYGVKD. The CDR3 is 14 amino acids. V was clipped by 6 bases and J by 7 bases; unmatched bases: 7. DNA for the CDR3: TGTGCCATCAGCTCGGACAGGGTCAGTGAAAAACTGTTTTTT. This sequence encodes CAISSDRVSEKLFF.

This clone was found once. The chain combines TRBV19 with TRBJ1-1; no firm D call. Germline CDR1 reads LNHDA; CDR2 reads SQIVND (reference sequence). The CDR3 totals 13 residues. Between the trimmed V and J ends, which lost 4 bases and 9 bases, there was a span of 15 bases. In nucleotides, the CDR3 is TGTGCCAGTAGTACCGGACTCATTAGGAAAGCTTTCTTT. This translates into CASSTGLIRKAFF.

This clone appeared once. This rearrangement joins TRBV4-1 to TRBJ2-6, with 9 positions matching TRBD1. Unmatched junction bases numbered 4, after V lost 4 bases and J lost 0 bases. Germline CDR1 MGHRA, CDR2 YSYEKL. The CDR3 totals 17 residues. The CDR3 region is CASSLGQGYSGANVLTF. Written as DNA, the CDR3 is TGCGCCAGCAGCCTCGGACAGGGGTACTCTGGGGCCAACGTCCTGACTTTC.

This chain links TRBV28 with TRBJ2-3; D not resolved. The CDR3 covers 16 residues. The germline V gene encodes CDR1 MDHEN and CDR2 SYDVKM. V was pared by 6 bases and J by 5 bases, with 21 bases between. This chain's CDR3 is CASSDLGLSPVDTQYF. In DNA, the CDR3 is TGTGCCAGCAGCGACCTAGGGCTTAGTCCGGTAGATACGCAGTATTTT.

The chain is built from TRBV15 and TRBJ1-5, with D uncertain. With 0 bases removed from V and 9 bases from J, the gap between germline ends came to 12 bases. The CDR3 runs 14 residues. The germline V gene has CDR1 LNHNV and CDR2 YYDKDF (reference sequence). The CDR3 sequence: CATSRDLPDPPQHF. The CDR3 DNA reads TGTGCCACCAGCAGAGATTTACCGGATCCGCCCCAGCATTTT.

The chain uses TRBV5-1 and TRBJ2-6; 9 positions agree with TRBD1. Germline V lookup: CDR1 SGHRS, CDR2 YFSETQ. The CDR3 loop spans 18 amino acids. The V segment lost 3 bases and the J segment 0 bases; nucleotides outside the gene matches: 7. As DNA, the CDR3 is TGCGCCAGCAGCTCTAGGACAGGGGTGCGCTCTGGGGCCAACGTCCTGACTTTC. This codes for CASSSRTGVRSGANVLTF.

The V call is TRBV30, the J call TRBJ1-3; the D gene is possibly TRBD1 (6 bases). With 5 bases removed from V and 4 bases from J, the gap between germline ends came to 12 bases. Germline CDR1 and CDR2: GTSNPN and SVGIG (reference sequence). There are 13 residues in the CDR3. The CDR3, as DNA: TGTGCCTGGGCTACAGGGTTGGGAAACACCATATATTTT. Protein: CAWATGLGNTIYF. The full variable domain, with the rest looked up from reference TRBV30 and TRBJ1-3, is SQTIHQWPATLVQPVGSPLSLECTVEGTSNPNLYWYRQAAGRGLQLLFYSVGIGQISSEVPQNLSASRPQDRQFILSSKKLLLSDSGFYLCAWATGLGNTIYFGEGSWLTVV.

The chain uses TRBV5-6 and TRBJ1-3; unclear D gene. This CDR3 comprises 14 residues. Per germline, CDR1 SGHDT and CDR2 YYEEEE. V was pared by 3 bases and J by 4 bases, with 11 bases between. CDR3 bases: TGTGCCAGCAGCTCCGACGGTTTCGGAAACACCATATATTTT. It codes for CASSSDGFGNTIYF.

This chain connects TRBV28 to TRBJ1-1, with TRBD1 as a possible D gene (5 bases). Trimming removed 3 bases from V and 1 base from J, with 12 bases in between. The CDR3 spans 15 residues. Per germline, CDR1 MDHEN and CDR2 SYDVKM. The CDR3 reads CASSFGTGWNTEAFF. CDR3 bases: TGTGCCAGCAGTTTCGGAACAGGATGGAACACTGAAGCTTTCTTT.

The CDR3: CASSLEAEQDTQYF. DNA for the CDR3: TGCGCCAGCAGCTTGGAGGCGGAACAGGATACGCAGTATTTT. The chain has TRBV5-1 and TRBJ2-3; D gene unclear. CDR1 and CDR2 from the germline V gene are SGHRS and YFSETQ. The CDR3 runs to 14 residues. Trimming removed 0 bases from V and 6 bases from J, with 11 bases in between.

The J gene is TRBJ1-1, the V gene TRBV2, with 8 bases that match TRBD1. Germline CDR1 SNHLY, CDR2 FYNNEI. The CDR3 is 13 amino acids. Trimming at V came to 7 bases and at J to 5 bases, leaving 6 bases not matched to a gene. CDR3 in amino acids: CASMTGEWTEAFF. In DNA, the CDR3 is TGTGCCAGCATGACAGGGGAGTGGACTGAAGCTTTCTTT.

V is TRBV6-5 and J is TRBJ1-2; 8 bases fit TRBD1. V dropped 7 bases and J dropped 3; count of bases not matched to a gene: 7. The germline gives CDR1 MNHEY, CDR2 SVGAGI. This CDR3 spans 14 amino acids. CDR3 nucleotide sequence: TGTGCCAGCACCAGGGGGCTTAGGGACTATGGCTACACCTTC. Protein product: CASTRGLRDYGYTF.

For this clone: This CDR3 is also generated by other DNA sequences in the sample. The CDR3 protein is CASRTSGTDTQYF. The CDR3 DNA reads as TGTGCCAGCAGAACGTCCGGCACAGATACGCAGTATTTT. V and J are TRBV6-1 and TRBJ2-3, with D unresolved. Germline V lookup: CDR1 MNHNS, CDR2 SASEGT. The CDR3 is 13 amino acids. V lost 6 bases to trimming and J lost 1 base, with 8 bases between them.

The chain joins TRBV19 to TRBJ2-5; the D gene is possibly TRBD1 (5 bases). Germline CDR1 LNHDA, CDR2 SQIVND (reference sequence). CDR3 length: 14 amino acids. Trimming pared 5 bases from V and 8 bases from J, leaving 18 bases between. In nucleotides, the CDR3 is TGTGCCAGTAGTCCCAAAACAGGAGTGGTAACCCAGTACTTC. Its protein product is CASSPKTGVVTQYF. Looking up the rest from reference TRBV19 and TRBJ2-5 gives the full variable domain: DGGITQSPKYLFRKEGQNVTLSCEQNLNHDAMYWYRQDPGQGLRLIYYSQIVNDFQKGDIAEGYSVSREKKESFPLTVTSAQKNPTAFYLCASSPKTGVVTQYFGPGTRLLVL.

V is TRBV18 and J is TRBJ2-1; D is unclear. The CDR3 has 14 residues. V was cut by 8 bases and J by 0 bases, with 11 bases left in between. Germline-derived CDR1 and CDR2 are KGHSH and LQKENI. The CDR3 spells CASRRLGSYNEQFF. CDR3 bases: TGTGCCAGCCGCCGCCTTGGCTCCTACAATGAGCAGTTCTTC.

This clone was picked up one time. This rearrangement joins TRBV2 to TRBJ2-7; D is unresolved. CDR3 length equals 12 residues. Germline V lookup: CDR1 SNHLY, CDR2 FYNNEI. Trimming shortened V by 8 bases and J by 4 bases, and 12 bases separated the two germline ends. In DNA, the CDR3 is TGTGCCAGCGCAATTTCGGTGTACGAGCAGTACTTC. This codes for CASAISVYEQYF. Full variable domain (missing parts from reference TRBV2 and TRBJ2-7): EPEVTQTPSHQVTQMGQEVILRCVPISNHLYFYWYRQILGQKVEFLVSFYNNEISEKSEIFDDQFSVERPDGSNFTLKIRSTKLEDSAMYFCASAISVYEQYFGPGTRLTVT.

The chain uses TRBV6-5 and TRBJ2-7; 9 bases match TRBD2. Germline lookup yields CDR1 MNHEY and CDR2 SVGAGI. With 6 bases clipped from V and 2 bases from J, the junction kept 8 bases outside the gene matches. This CDR3 is built from 15 residues. The chain's CDR3 is CASRSGASGTYEQYF. CDR3 in DNA: TGTGCCAGCAGATCGGGAGCTAGCGGGACCTACGAGCAGTACTTC.

This sequence joins TRBV7-9 and TRBJ2-1, with a possible D match to TRBD2 (5 bases). Trimming took off 0 bases at V and 4 bases at J, with 13 bases between the two ends. Germline CDR1 is SEHNR and CDR2 is FQNEAQ (reference sequence). CDR3 length: 16 amino acids. The chain's CDR3 is CASSLARGLSYNEQFF. For the CDR3, the DNA is TGTGCCAGCAGCTTAGCGCGAGGGCTTTCGTACAATGAGCAGTTCTTC.

V and J are TRBV6-1 and TRBJ1-5; 7 positions match TRBD1. V lost 2 bases and J lost 4; bases outside the gene matches: 5. This CDR3 has 15 amino acids. Germline V gives CDR1 MNHNS, CDR2 SASEGT. The CDR3: CASSEQGGTNQPQHF. The CDR3 DNA reads TGTGCCAGCAGTGAACAGGGGGGTACTAATCAGCCCCAGCATTTT.

CDR3 in amino acids: CASSSDTWSSYNSPLHF. CDR3 bases: TGCGCCAGCAGCTCGGACACCTGGAGCTCCTATAATTCACCCCTCCACTTT. The gene calls are TRBV5-1 and TRBJ1-6; possibly TRBD1 for D (5 bases). Germline V gene data show CDR1 as SGHRS and CDR2 as YFSETQ. This CDR3 spans 17 amino acids. V lost 3 bases, J lost 0 bases, and 13 bases lay in between.

This clone has a single count. V and J are TRBV11-2 and TRBJ1-4; perhaps TRBD1 as D (6 bases). The V end lost 2 bases, the J end lost 4 bases, and 11 bases lay between the germline ends. The CDR3 totals 15 residues. Germline loops: CDR1 SGHAT, CDR2 FQNNGV. The CDR3 DNA reads as TGTGCCAGCAGCTTAAGTTGGGACATTAATGAAAAACTGTTTTTT. Protein: CASSLSWDINEKLFF. Together with reference TRBV11-2 and TRBJ1-4, the CDR3 gives the full variable domain: EAGVAQSPRYKIIEKRQSVAFWCNPISGHATLYWYQQILGQGPKLLIQFQNNGVVDDSQLPKDRFSAERLKGVDSTLKIQPAKLEDSAVYLCASSLSWDINEKLFFGSGTQLSVL.